This is a list of T cell receptor beta chains from one sample in a study of Ad26.COV2.S vaccination and SARS-CoV-2 variants. The protocol was immunoSEQ multiplex PCR, while the TCRdb copy is restricted to in-frame clones and leaves out a portion. The top ten clones hold around 7% of a sample with a few hundred thousand clones, about four fifths of them seen once. The sample here was peripheral blood, taken in a trial of Ad26.COV2.S vaccine versus placebo. These TCRs come from a person aged 18-65 years who received the Ad26.COV2.S COVID-19 vaccine or a placebo. Both conserved end residues are part of each CDR3. D genes are given only for firm matches. The listing skips clone size in some rows; elsewhere it reads once, few, many or a size class.

size,V,length,D,J,CDR3,DNA
once,TRBV28,15,TRBD2,TRBJ2-5,CASSRAGAISETQYF,TGTGCCAGCAGTAGAGCGGGAGCGATTTCGGAGACCCAGTACTTC
-,TRBV19,15,TRBD2,TRBJ2-7,CASSPQREGGYEQYF,TGTGCCAGTAGTCCCCAGCGGGAGGGAGGATACGAGCAGTACTTC
-,TRBV19,15,-,TRBJ1-4,CASSIKGRVNEKLFF,TGTGCCAGTAGTATAAAAGGACGGGTTAATGAAAAACTGTTTTTT
-,TRBV27,12,TRBD2,TRBJ2-7,CASSSGGYEQYF,TGTGCCAGCTCTAGCGGGGGCTACGAGCAGTACTTC
-,TRBV10-3,14,-,TRBJ1-1,CAISEVAANTEAFF,TGTGCCATCAGTGAGGTTGCAGCGAACACTGAAGCTTTCTTT
-,TRBV12-3/TRBV12-4,13,-,TRBJ2-7,CASTDPGSYEQYF,TGTGCCAGCACTGACCCGGGATCCTACGAGCAGTACTTC
-,TRBV7-2,15,TRBD2,TRBJ2-3,CASSSDLGGGAAQYF,TGTGCCAGCAGCTCCGACCTGGGCGGGGGGGCAGCGCAGTATTTT
-,TRBV5-1,19,TRBD2,TRBJ2-2,CASSLPDSGSPSNTGELFF,TGCGCCAGCAGCCTACCTGATAGCGGGAGTCCTAGTAACACCGGGGAGCTGTTTTTT
-,TRBV6-2/TRBV6-3,14,TRBD1,TRBJ2-1,CASSKGAEVNEQFF,TGTGCCAGCAGTAAGGGGGCCGAGGTAAATGAGCAGTTCTTC
-,TRBV24-1,17,TRBD2,TRBJ2-1,CATSDPPSVAGTVGQFF,TGTGCCACCAGTGACCCCCCTTCAGTAGCGGGGACGGTAGGGCAGTTCTTC
-,TRBV5-4,13,TRBD1,TRBJ1-2,CASSPGQAYGYTF,TGTGCCAGCAGCCCGGGACAGGCCTATGGCTACACCTTC
-,TRBV7-2,14,-,TRBJ2-7,CASSFSRGPYEQYF,TGTGCCAGCAGCTTTAGTCGGGGTCCCTACGAGCAGTACTTC
-,TRBV5-1,14,-,TRBJ2-5,CASSPGQFQETQYF,TGCGCCAGCAGCCCAGGACAGTTCCAAGAGACCCAGTACTTC
-,TRBV6-2/TRBV6-3,14,-,TRBJ1-5,CASSYGRGFQPQHF,TGTGCCAGCAGTTACGGCAGGGGATTCCAGCCCCAGCATTTT
-,TRBV3-1/TRBV3-2,13,-,TRBJ2-7,CASSPTLWGEQYF,TGTGCCAGCAGCCCTACCCTTTGGGGCGAGCAGTACTTC
-,TRBV4-3,15,TRBD1,TRBJ2-7,CASSQGTGGTSEQYF,TGCGCCAGCAGCCAAGGTACAGGGGGGACGTCCGAGCAGTACTTC
-,TRBV27,13,-,TRBJ1-1,CASQRVMNTEAFF,TGTGCCAGCCAAAGGGTCATGAACACTGAAGCTTTCTTT
-,TRBV28,16,TRBD2,TRBJ2-1,CASLNHGGANHNEQFF,TGTGCCAGCCTTAACCACGGGGGGGCTAACCACAATGAGCAGTTCTTC
few,TRBV3-1/TRBV3-2,16,TRBD2,TRBJ2-2,CASSLGLAGGPGELFF,TGTGCCAGCAGCCTGGGACTAGCGGGGGGGCCCGGGGAGCTGTTTTTT
-,TRBV9,16,TRBD1,TRBJ1-2,CASSKTGQGAGYGYTF,TGTGCCAGCAGCAAGACGGGACAGGGGGCAGGCTATGGCTACACCTTC
-,TRBV7-2,18,TRBD2,TRBJ2-3,CASSLARGTEKPTDTQYF,TGTGCCAGCAGCTTAGCGCGGGGGACCGAAAAACCCACAGATACGCAGTATTTT
-,TRBV19,16,TRBD1,TRBJ2-7,CASSIDPRGNSYEQYF,TGTGCCAGTAGTATAGATCCCAGGGGGAACTCCTACGAGCAGTACTTC
-,TRBV2,15,-,TRBJ1-3,CASSEPRSTGNTIYF,TGTGCCAGCAGTGAGCCCCGGAGTACTGGAAACACCATATATTTT
-,TRBV7-9,19,TRBD1,TRBJ2-5,CASSQDRAQETHRKETQYF,TGTGCCAGCAGCCAGGACAGGGCTCAGGAGACCCATAGGAAAGAGACCCAGTACTTC
once,TRBV5-1,14,TRBD2,TRBJ2-7,CASSTSGTLGEQYF,TGCGCCAGCAGCACTAGCGGGACCCTCGGCGAGCAGTACTTC
-,TRBV6-1,16,TRBD2,TRBJ2-1,CASSVGTSGSRNEQFF,TGTGCCAGCAGTGTGGGGACTAGCGGGAGTAGGAATGAGCAGTTCTTC
-,TRBV6-6,14,TRBD1,TRBJ1-6,CASSSGTVYSPLHF,TGTGCCAGCAGCTCCGGGACAGTTTATTCACCCCTCCACTTT
-,TRBV7-3,15,-,TRBJ2-3,CASSSHAGYTDTQYF,TGTGCCAGCAGCTCCCATGCTGGTTACACAGATACGCAGTATTTT
few,TRBV10-3,15,-,TRBJ1-3,CAISDPSGTGNTIYF,TGTGCCATCAGCGACCCTTCAGGGACTGGAAACACCATATATTTT
once,TRBV9,15,-,TRBJ1-4,CASSVGLYRDEKLFF,TGTGCCAGCAGCGTAGGGTTGTACCGCGATGAAAAACTGTTTTTT
-,TRBV7-9,13,-,TRBJ2-1,CASSLAASNEQFF,TGTGCCAGCAGCTTAGCGGCCAGCAATGAGCAGTTCTTC
-,TRBV6-5,14,-,TRBJ2-1,CASRRQDSNNEQFF,TGTGCCAGCAGGAGACAGGACTCTAACAATGAGCAGTTCTTC
-,TRBV6-5,15,TRBD1,TRBJ1-6,CASSYDGTGGSPLHF,TGTGCCAGCAGTTACGATGGGACAGGAGGGTCACCCCTCCACTTT
-,TRBV9,13,-,TRBJ1-1,CASSFDGAGEAFF,TGTGCCAGCAGCTTCGACGGGGCGGGTGAAGCTTTCTTT
-,TRBV20-1,14,-,TRBJ2-1,CSASRRNIYNEQFF,TGCAGTGCTAGTCGGAGGAACATCTACAATGAGCAGTTCTTC
-,TRBV3-1/TRBV3-2,12,-,TRBJ1-1,CASRDRYTEAFF,TGTGCCAGCAGGGACAGATACACTGAAGCTTTCTTT
-,TRBV15,15,-,TRBJ1-2,CATSSLDSDRHGYTF,TGTGCCACCAGCAGTCTAGATTCAGATCGACATGGCTACACCTTC
-,TRBV11-3,16,TRBD2,TRBJ2-3,CASSPRETSVGDTQYF,TGTGCCAGCAGCCCGCGGGAGACTAGCGTTGGAGATACGCAGTATTTT
-,TRBV15,16,TRBD2,TRBJ2-7,CATSRDLRAGVYEQYF,TGTGCCACCAGCAGGGACTTGCGAGCGGGAGTCTACGAGCAGTACTTC
-,TRBV3-1/TRBV3-2,13,TRBD1,TRBJ1-1,CASSPLQGGEAFF,TGTGCCAGCAGCCCCCTCCAGGGGGGTGAAGCTTTCTTT
-,TRBV6-2/TRBV6-3,15,-,TRBJ1-2,CASSQMAGEVNGYTF,TGTGCCAGCAGCCAAATGGCAGGGGAAGTAAATGGCTACACCTTC
-,TRBV3-1/TRBV3-2,13,-,TRBJ1-1,CASSQETGTPAFF,TGTGCCAGCAGCCAAGAGACCGGGACTCCGGCTTTCTTT
-,TRBV3-1/TRBV3-2,12,-,TRBJ1-2,CASSLKNYGYTF,TGTGCCAGCAGCCTCAAGAACTATGGCTACACCTTC
once,TRBV12-3/TRBV12-4,13,-,TRBJ2-6,CASSPGGANVLTF,TGTGCCAGCAGTCCGGGAGGGGCCAACGTCCTGACTTTC